This T cell receptor beta chain came from a study of identifying expanded T cells in peripheral blood. Only in-frame clones appear in the TCRdb table, and some are missing; sequencing was by immunoSEQ multiplex PCR. The data show approximately 100,000 clones, with around nine tenths seen just once and about 17% held by the top ten. Sample: blood. The receptor comes from a person aged 18-70 years in good health.

The CDR3 sequence: CASSLEIGDMNTEAFF. DNA of the CDR3: TGTGCCAGCAGCTTAGAGATCGGCGATATGAACACTGAAGCTTTCTTT. J is TRBJ1-1 and V is TRBV7-2; D is uncertain. The CDR3 loop spans 16 amino acids. The V gene lost 1 base and the J gene lost 0 bases, with 12 bases spanning the gap. Per germline, CDR1 SGHTA and CDR2 FQGNSA.